This TCR beta chain was documented in a study of T-cell memory formation after mild COVID-19. Overall study findings and caveats: Contracting CD4+ clones sat mainly in CM and EM; CD8+ in EMRA.

TCRdb reanalysed the 5' RACE reads using MiXCR and keeps one entry per CDR3 protein. The data contain roughly 170,000 distinct CDR3 sequences, about a fifth of them singletons. To note about this clonotype: Its antigen is unidentified.

Germline V CDR1 and CDR2: LGHNA, YSLEER. The V end lost 0 bases, the J end lost 8 bases, and 14 bases lay between the germline ends. This CDR3 is 15 amino acids long. The sample consisted of PBMCs or a T cell subset sorted from them (not recorded which). The receptor was derived from an adult woman who had mild COVID-19 (a few samples of this study predate the infection). Cell type and time point are not known. The chain employs TRBV4-3 and TRBJ2-1; tentative D call: TRBD1 (7 bases). In DNA form, the CDR3 reads TGCGCCAGCAGCCAAGATCAGGGGGGCAACTATGAGCAGTTCTTC. Its protein is CASSQDQGGNYEQFF.